Listed below are T cell receptor beta chains from one sample, sequenced in a study of post-analysis software for immune sequencing data. TCRdb reanalysed the PCR reads using MiXCR and keeps one entry per CDR3 protein. The repertoire consists of about half a million distinct CDR3 sequences, with around 31% occurring once and the leading ten covering about 6%. The sequenced sample consisted of blood. These receptors came from a girl aged 2-17 years with multiple sclerosis. The CDR3 runs from the conserved cysteine through the conserved F or W. The order of the fields is CDR3 length, J gene, D gene, clone size, V gene, CDR3 DNA, CDR3 protein. The D gene is left open where the match is weak. Size tells how often a clone was seen (once, few, many) or the class of an expanded clone, and some rows leave it out.

>16|TRBJ1-6|TRBD1|-|TRBV10-3
TGTGCCATCAGAGGCGGGACAGACTCCTATAATTCACCCCTCCACTTT
CAIRGGTDSYNSPLHF
>13|TRBJ2-1|-|once|TRBV9
TGTGCCAGCAGCGTAGGCGGGAATGCTGAGCAGTTCTTC
CASSVGGNAEQFF
>13|TRBJ1-1|-|-|TRBV12-3/TRBV12-4
TGTGCCAGCAGCTATCAGGGGAGAACTCAAGCTTTCTTT
CASSYQGRTQAFF
>12|TRBJ2-3|-|-|TRBV20-1
TGCAGTGTAAGACCGGGCACAGATACGCAGTATTTT
CSVRPGTDTQYF
>14|TRBJ1-1|TRBD1|-|TRBV10-3
TGTGCCATCAGTCCGGACAGGGACGCCACTGAAGCTTTCTTT
CAISPDRDATEAFF
>16|TRBJ2-5|-|few|TRBV7-8
TGTGCCAGCAGCCCCTTTCTCCAAGGGAGGATGGAGACCCAGTACTTC
CASSPFLQGRMETQYF
>16|TRBJ2-3|TRBD2|-|TRBV12-3/TRBV12-4
TGTGCCAGCACCACCATCCGGGGGGGCGGAACAGATACGCAGTATTTT
CASTTIRGGGTDTQYF
>14|TRBJ2-3|-|-|TRBV18
TGTGCCAGCTCACCGGGGGCCAGCACAGATGCGCAGTATTTT
CASSPGASTDAQYF
>17|TRBJ1-5|-|few|TRBV5-1
TGCGCCAGCAGCTTGTACGGACTGAGGGGAGGAGATCAGCCCCAGCATTTT
CASSLYGLRGGDQPQHF
>14|TRBJ1-1|-|-|TRBV4-1
TGCGCCAGCAGCCAAGACAGAGAGAACACTGAAGCTTTCTTT
CASSQDRENTEAFF
>13|TRBJ2-1|-|few|TRBV5-1
TGCGCCAGCAGGCCAACTAGCCTGGATGAGCAGTTCTTC
CASRPTSLDEQFF
>18|TRBJ1-2|-|-|TRBV11-2
TGTGCCAGCAGCTTAAGCGGGCTAAATAGACAGATACCTTATGGCTACACCTTC
CASSLSGLNRQIPYGYTF
>15|TRBJ1-1|TRBD1|-|TRBV27
TGTGCCAGCAGTTTATACGGGACAGGGAGTTTCTCAGCTTTCTTT
CASSLYGTGSFSAFF
>13|TRBJ1-1|-|-|TRBV5-1
TGCGCCAGCAGCTTGGACGAGGGAACTGAAGCTTTCTTT
CASSLDEGTEAFF
>14|TRBJ2-1|-|few|TRBV6-1
TGTGCCAGCAGTGAGCAGGGCTCGTACAATGAGCAGTTCTTC
CASSEQGSYNEQFF
>14|TRBJ2-5|-|-|TRBV20-1
TGCAGTGCCTCCATTCCCGGCTCCCAAGAGACCCAGTACTTC
CSASIPGSQETQYF
>13|TRBJ1-6|-|-|TRBV6-6
TGTGCCAGCAGCAAGACATCTAACTCACCCCTCCACTTT
CASSKTSNSPLHF
>14|TRBJ2-3|TRBD1|-|TRBV20-1
TGCAGTGCTAGACGGACAGGCGGCACAGATACGCAGTATTTT
CSARRTGGTDTQYF
>16|TRBJ2-7|-|-|TRBV5-6
TGTGCCAGCAGCTTGCCCCCGGGTCGGATTGCCTACGAGCAGTACTTC
CASSLPPGRIAYEQYF
>13|TRBJ2-5|-|-|TRBV24-1
TGTGCCACCTCGACAGGAGCCTCGGAGACCCAGTACTTC
CATSTGASETQYF
>13|TRBJ1-2|-|few|TRBV6-5
TGTGCCAGCAATCCGAGGGGGGGAACAGGCTACACCTTC
CASNPRGGTGYTF
>15|TRBJ1-2|TRBD1|-|TRBV14
TGTGCCAGCAGCCAAGTTGGAGACAGGGACTATGGCTACACCTTC
CASSQVGDRDYGYTF
>16|TRBJ2-1|TRBD2|few|TRBV18
TGTGCCAGCTCACCACCCGGGACTAGCGATTACAATGAGCAGTTCTTC
CASSPPGTSDYNEQFF
>15|TRBJ1-4|-|-|TRBV28
TGTGCCAGCAGTTTGACGGGGACCCCTAATGAAAAACTGTTTTTT
CASSLTGTPNEKLFF
>15|TRBJ2-5|TRBD2|-|TRBV11-1
TGTGCCAGCAGCAACTTGGCGGGGGGGCAAGAGACCCAGTACTTC
CASSNLAGGQETQYF
>17|TRBJ2-5|TRBD2|many|TRBV3-1
TGTGCCAGCAGCCAAGTATCGGCGGGGGACCTTCAAGAGACCCAGTACTTC
CASSQVSAGDLQETQYF
>13|TRBJ2-7|-|-|TRBV5-1
TGCGCCAGCGGCTTCGGACAGACCTACGAGCAGTACTTC
CASGFGQTYEQYF
>13|TRBJ2-7|-|few|TRBV5-1
TGCGCCAGCAGCCCGACGGACGGGTACGAGCAGTACTTC
CASSPTDGYEQYF
>12|TRBJ2-3|-|-|TRBV12-3/TRBV12-4
TGTGCCAGCAGCTACTTAAGGCTGTCACAGTATTTT
CASSYLRLSQYF
>13|TRBJ1-5|TRBD1|-|TRBV12-3/TRBV12-4
TGTGCCAGCAGTTTAAAGGGACAGGGGGCCTTGCATTTT
CASSLKGQGALHF
>12|TRBJ2-1|-|once|TRBV3-1
TGTACCAGCAGCCAAGTGGCTAATGAGCAGTTCTTC
CTSSQVANEQFF
>15|TRBJ2-1|-|-|TRBV7-2
TGTGCCAGCAGCTTAAGGGTTAGCTCCTACAGTGAGCAGTTCTTC
CASSLRVSSYSEQFF
>15|TRBJ2-1|-|few|TRBV20-1
TGCAGTGCTAGGGTAGGGACACGGGGGAACAATGAGCAGTTCTTC
CSARVGTRGNNEQFF
>16|TRBJ2-1|TRBD2|few|TRBV6-2/TRBV6-3
TGTGCCAGCAGTTCGACTAGCGGGGGGGCCGGGGTGGAGCAGTTCTTC
CASSSTSGGAGVEQFF
>17|TRBJ2-1|TRBD2|-|TRBV13
TGTGCCAGCAGCTTAGATAGACTAGCGGGGGGACACAATGAGCAGTTCTTC
CASSLDRLAGGHNEQFF
>13|TRBJ2-1|-|few|TRBV5-1
TGCGCCAGCAACCGGGGGGCGGGGAATGAGCAGTTCTTC
CASNRGAGNEQFF
>15|TRBJ2-2|-|-|TRBV29-1
TGCAGCGCCATGACAGGCAGTGCGAACACCGGGGAGCTGTTTTTT
CSAMTGSANTGELFF
>15|TRBJ2-1|TRBD2|few|TRBV11-1
TGTGCCAGCAGCGAATACGGGGGGTCCTACAATGAGCAGTTCTTC
CASSEYGGSYNEQFF
>17|TRBJ2-3|TRBD2|few|TRBV4-2
TGTGCCAGCAGCCAGGTATTAGCGGGGGAGCTCACAGATACGCAGTATTTT
CASSQVLAGELTDTQYF
>15|TRBJ2-1|TRBD1|few|TRBV6-5
TGTGCCAGCATCGGGACAGGGGGCGGAGGGAATGAGCAGTTCTTC
CASIGTGGGGNEQFF
>15|TRBJ2-1|-|-|TRBV11-3
TGTGCCAGCAGCCCCTCACTTGCCTCCTACAATGAGCAGTTCTTC
CASSPSLASYNEQFF
>15|TRBJ2-1|TRBD2|few|TRBV24-1
TGTGCCACCAGTGACCGGGACTACACCTACAATGAGCAGTTCTTC
CATSDRDYTYNEQFF